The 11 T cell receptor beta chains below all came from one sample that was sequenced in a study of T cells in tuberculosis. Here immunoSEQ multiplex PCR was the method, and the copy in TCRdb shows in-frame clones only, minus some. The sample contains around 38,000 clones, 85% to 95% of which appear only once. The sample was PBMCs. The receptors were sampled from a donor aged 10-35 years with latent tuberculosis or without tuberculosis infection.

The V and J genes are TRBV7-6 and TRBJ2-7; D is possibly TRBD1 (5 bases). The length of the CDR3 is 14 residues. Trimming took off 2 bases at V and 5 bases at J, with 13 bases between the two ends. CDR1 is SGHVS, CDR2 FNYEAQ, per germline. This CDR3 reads CASSLRQTRDEQYF. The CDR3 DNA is TGTGCCAGCAGCTTAAGACAGACCCGGGACGAGCAGTACTTC.

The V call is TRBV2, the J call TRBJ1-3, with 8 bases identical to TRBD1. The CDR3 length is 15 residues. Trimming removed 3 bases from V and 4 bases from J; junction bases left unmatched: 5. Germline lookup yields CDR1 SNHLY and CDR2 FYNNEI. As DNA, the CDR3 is TGTGCCAGCAGTGATCAGGGGGCGGACGGAAACACCATATATTTT. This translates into CASSDQGADGNTIYF.

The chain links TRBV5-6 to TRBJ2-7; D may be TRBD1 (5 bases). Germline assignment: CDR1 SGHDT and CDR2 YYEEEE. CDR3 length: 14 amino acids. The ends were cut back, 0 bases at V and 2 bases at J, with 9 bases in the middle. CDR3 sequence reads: CASSLGGRAYEQYF. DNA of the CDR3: TGTGCCAGCAGCTTGGGCGGCAGGGCCTACGAGCAGTACTTC.

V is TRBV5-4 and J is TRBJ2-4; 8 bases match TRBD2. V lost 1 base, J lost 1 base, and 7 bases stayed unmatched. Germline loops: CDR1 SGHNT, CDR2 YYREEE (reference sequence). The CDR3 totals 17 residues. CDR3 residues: CASSLYSGVAAKNIQYF. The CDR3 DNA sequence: TGTGCCAGCAGCTTGTATAGCGGGGTAGCGGCCAAAAACATTCAGTACTTC.

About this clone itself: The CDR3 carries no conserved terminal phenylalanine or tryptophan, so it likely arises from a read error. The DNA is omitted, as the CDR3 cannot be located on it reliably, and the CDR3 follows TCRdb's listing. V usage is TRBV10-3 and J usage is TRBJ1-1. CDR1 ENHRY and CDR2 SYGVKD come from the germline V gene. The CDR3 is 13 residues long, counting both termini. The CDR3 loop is CAISESIKGWRLP.

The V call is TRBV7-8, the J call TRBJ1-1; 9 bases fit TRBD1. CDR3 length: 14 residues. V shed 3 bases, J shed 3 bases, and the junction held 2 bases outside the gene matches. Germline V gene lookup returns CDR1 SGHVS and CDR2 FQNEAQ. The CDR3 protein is CASSFRDRDTEAFF. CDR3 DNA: TGTGCCAGCAGCTTCCGGGACAGGGACACTGAAGCTTTCTTT. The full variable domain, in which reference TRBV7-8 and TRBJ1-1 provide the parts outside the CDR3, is GAGVSQSPRYKVAKRGQDVALRCDPISGHVSLFWYQQALGQGPEFLTYFQNEAQLDKSGLPSDRFFAERPEGSVSTLKIQRTQQEDSAVYLCASSFRDRDTEAFFGQGTRLTVV.

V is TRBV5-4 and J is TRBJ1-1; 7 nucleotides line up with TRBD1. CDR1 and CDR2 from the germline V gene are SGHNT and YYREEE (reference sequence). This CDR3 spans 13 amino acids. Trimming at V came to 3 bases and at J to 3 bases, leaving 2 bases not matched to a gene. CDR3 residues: CASSSTGYTEAFF. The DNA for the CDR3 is TGTGCCAGCAGCTCGACAGGGTACACTGAAGCTTTCTTT.

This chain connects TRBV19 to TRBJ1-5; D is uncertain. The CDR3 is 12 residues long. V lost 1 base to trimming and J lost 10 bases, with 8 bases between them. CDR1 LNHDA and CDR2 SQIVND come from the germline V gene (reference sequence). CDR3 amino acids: CASSIGGQPQHF. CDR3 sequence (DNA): TGTGCCAGTAGTATAGGAGGGCAACCCCAGCATTTT.

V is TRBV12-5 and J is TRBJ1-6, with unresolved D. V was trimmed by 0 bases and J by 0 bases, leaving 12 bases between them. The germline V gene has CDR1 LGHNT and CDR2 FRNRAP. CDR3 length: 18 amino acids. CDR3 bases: TGTGCTAGTGGTTTGGTACGTTCAATGAGCTCCTATAATTCACCCCTCCACTTT. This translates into CASGLVRSMSSYNSPLHF.

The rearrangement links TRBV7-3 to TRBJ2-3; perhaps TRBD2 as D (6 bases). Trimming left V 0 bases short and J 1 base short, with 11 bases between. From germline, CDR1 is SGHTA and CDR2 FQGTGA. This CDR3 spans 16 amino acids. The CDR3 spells CASSLTGGWGTDTQYF. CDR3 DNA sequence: TGTGCCAGCAGCTTAACCGGGGGTTGGGGCACAGATACGCAGTATTTT. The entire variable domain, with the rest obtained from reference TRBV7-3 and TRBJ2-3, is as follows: GAGVSQTPSNKVTEKGKYVELRCDPISGHTALYWYRQSLGQGPEFLIYFQGTGAADDSGLPNDRFFAVRPEGSVSTLKIQRTERGDSAVYLCASSLTGGWGTDTQYFGPGTRLTVL.

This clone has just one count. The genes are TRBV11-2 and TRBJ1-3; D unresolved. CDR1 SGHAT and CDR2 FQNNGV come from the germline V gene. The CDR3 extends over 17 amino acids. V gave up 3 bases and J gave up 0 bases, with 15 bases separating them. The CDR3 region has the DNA TGTGCCAGCAGCTTGCCCCGAGGGCGCTACTCTGGAAACACCATATATTTT. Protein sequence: CASSLPRGRYSGNTIYF.